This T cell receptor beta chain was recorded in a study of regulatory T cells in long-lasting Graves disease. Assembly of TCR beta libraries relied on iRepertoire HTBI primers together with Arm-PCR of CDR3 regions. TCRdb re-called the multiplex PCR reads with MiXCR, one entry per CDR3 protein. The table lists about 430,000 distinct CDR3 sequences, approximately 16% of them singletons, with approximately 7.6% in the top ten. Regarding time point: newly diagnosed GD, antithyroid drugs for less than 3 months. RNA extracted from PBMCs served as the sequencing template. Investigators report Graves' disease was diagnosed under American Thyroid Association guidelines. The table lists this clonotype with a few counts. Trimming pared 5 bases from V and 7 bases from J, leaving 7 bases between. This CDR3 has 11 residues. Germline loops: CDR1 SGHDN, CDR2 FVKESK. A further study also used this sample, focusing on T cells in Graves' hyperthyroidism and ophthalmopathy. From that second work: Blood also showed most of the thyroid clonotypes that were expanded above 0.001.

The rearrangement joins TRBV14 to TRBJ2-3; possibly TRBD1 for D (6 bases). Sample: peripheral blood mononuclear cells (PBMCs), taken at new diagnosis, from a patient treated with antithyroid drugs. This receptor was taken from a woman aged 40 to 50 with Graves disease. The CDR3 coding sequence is TGTGCCAGCAGCGGGGGCAATACGCAGTATTTT. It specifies CASSGGNTQYF.